A single sample is the source of the 21 T cell receptor beta chains below, sequenced in a study of T cells after yellow fever vaccination. Each CDR3 protein is one row after TCRdb ran MiXCR on the 5' RACE reads. Of around 320,000 distinct CDR3 sequences in the sample, about 10% were seen once. Specimen: CD4+ T cells sorted from PBMCs, collected 5 days after the yellow fever booster vaccination. These receptors all stem from a man between 18 and 35 years old who received the YFV17D yellow fever vaccine.

This clonotype appeared a few times. This rearrangement joins TRBV11-2 to TRBJ1-1, with D hard to call. The germline gives CDR1 SGHAT, CDR2 FQNNGV. The CDR3 totals 13 residues. Between the trimmed V and J ends, which lost 8 bases and 0 bases, there was a span of 10 bases. CDR3 region: CASFGQLNTEAFF. CDR3 bases: TGTGCCAGCTTCGGGCAGTTGAACACTGAAGCTTTCTTT.

This clonotype has a count of ten or more. This chain uses TRBV18 with TRBJ2-5, with D possibly called TRBD1 or TRBD2 (5 bases each). The germline gives CDR1 KGHSH, CDR2 LQKENI. The CDR3 runs 14 residues. V shed 3 bases and J shed 5 bases, with 13 bases lying between them. CDR3 region: CASSPTGTGETQYF. For the CDR3, the DNA is TGTGCCAGCTCACCGACCGGGACGGGCGAGACCCAGTACTTC.

The chain joins TRBV12-3 or TRBV12-4 to TRBJ2-1, with 8 bases identical to TRBD1. With V trimmed by 5 bases and J by 8 bases, 11 bases remained unmatched. The CDR3 totals 15 residues. The CDR3 nucleotides read TGTGCCAGCAGTCCGGTTGACAGGGGTTTCGATGAGCAGTTCTTC. Residues: CASSPVDRGFDEQFF.

This clonotype was picked up a small number of times. The CDR3 DNA follows: TGTGCCAGCAGCTTAGCGGTGACAGGCCCCCAAGAGACCCAGTACTTC. Its protein product is CASSLAVTGPQETQYF. The rearrangement joins TRBV7-9 to TRBJ2-5; D may be TRBD1 (6 bases). CDR3 length: 16 residues. V gave up 0 bases and J gave up 1 base, with 12 bases separating them. Germline CDR1 is SEHNR and CDR2 is FQNEAQ (reference sequence). The variable domain in full, completed from reference TRBV7-9 and TRBJ2-5, reads DTGVSQNPRHKITKRGQNVTFRCDPISEHNRLYWYRQTLGQGPEFLTYFQNEAQLEKSRLLSDRFSAERPKGSFSTLEIQRTEQGDSAMYLCASSLAVTGPQETQYFGPGTRLLVL.

This clonotype was observed many times. The V gene is TRBV9, the J gene TRBJ2-3; TRBD1 agrees at 7 bases. Losses at the gene ends were 2 bases for V and 4 bases for J; bases not matched to a gene: 13. The CDR3 runs 17 residues. The germline CDR1 and CDR2 sequences are SGDLS and YYNGEE. CDR3: CASSVQTSQGTSDTQYF. DNA of the CDR3: TGTGCCAGCAGCGTCCAGACCTCACAGGGGACCTCAGATACGCAGTATTTT.

There are many counts of this clonotype. The chain couples TRBV18 to TRBJ2-7, with D perhaps matching TRBD1 or TRBD2 (7 bases each). Germline V gene sequence: CDR1 KGHSH, CDR2 LQKENI. The V and J ends lost 8 bases and 5 bases respectively, with 19 bases between them. This CDR3 spans 14 amino acids. CDR3 DNA sequence: TGTGCCAGCCAGGGGGGGGAATCTTCCCACGAGCAGTACTTC. This sequence encodes CASQGGESSHEQYF.

This clonotype was detected many times. Here the CDR3 reads CASSWDSTDTQYF. CDR3 in DNA: TGTGCCAGCAGCTGGGACAGCACAGATACGCAGTATTTT. V is TRBV11-2 and J is TRBJ2-3, with D perhaps assigned TRBD1 or TRBD2 (5 bases each). V was trimmed by 4 bases and J by 0 bases, leaving 5 bases between them. This CDR3 is built from 13 residues. In germline, CDR1 is SGHAT, CDR2 FQNNGV.

CDR3 bases: TGTGCCAGCAGTTTAACAGACAGGGGAAATGGCTACACCTTC. It codes for CASSLTDRGNGYTF. V gene TRBV12-3 or TRBV12-4 combines with J gene TRBJ1-2; 8 positions agree with TRBD1. Trimming took 2 bases from V and 6 from J; bases not matched to a gene: 5. There are 14 residues in the CDR3.

This rearrangement joins TRBV5-1 to TRBJ1-2; 9 bases fit TRBD1. Germline values: CDR1 SGHRS, CDR2 YFSETQ. CDR3 length: 14 amino acids. V was clipped by 4 bases and J by 6 bases; unmatched bases: 7. CDR3 in DNA: TGCGCCAGCAGCCTAGGGACAGGGATGGATGGCTACACCTTC. As protein: CASSLGTGMDGYTF.

This clonotype was counted ten times or more. This rearrangement joins TRBV10-3 to TRBJ2-7; D perhaps matches TRBD1 (5 bases). The V and J ends lost 6 bases and 0 bases respectively, with 18 bases between them. Looked up from germline, CDR1 is ENHRY and CDR2 is SYGVKD. This CDR3 spans 16 amino acids. For the CDR3, the DNA is TGTGCCATCAGCCTTATTTTGGGGCTGAACTCCTACGAGCAGTACTTC. It encodes CAISLILGLNSYEQYF.

This chain links TRBV11-2 with TRBJ2-7; tentative D call: TRBD2 (5 bases). The CDR3 is made up of 14 amino acids. Germline values: CDR1 SGHAT, CDR2 FQNNGV. The CDR3 region is CASLKSPASYAQYV. In DNA form, the CDR3 reads TGTGCCAGCTTAAAAAGCCCCGCTAGCTACGCGCAGTACGTC.

The genes are TRBV5-6 and TRBJ1-1; D call uncertain. The CDR3 has 14 amino acids. Looked up from germline, CDR1 is SGHDT and CDR2 is YYEEEE. Trimming shortened V by 7 bases and J by 3 bases, and 16 bases separated the two germline ends. CDR3 DNA: TGTGCCAGCCGGGAACAAGACGGGGACACTGAAGCTTTCTTT. Its translation is CASREQDGDTEAFF.

The chain carries TRBV11-2 and TRBJ1-2, with 7 bases aligning to TRBD1. The V gene's germline CDR1 is SGHAT and CDR2 FQNNGV. CDR3 length: 13 amino acids. J was trimmed by 8 bases and V by 5 bases; bases with no gene match: 8. CDR3 bases: TGTGCCAGCAGCCACCTACAGGGGAAGGGCTACACCTTC. Its translation is CASSHLQGKGYTF.

Only a few counts were recorded for this clonotype. The DNA of the CDR3 is TGTGCCAGCAGGCGACCGGGACAGAGGAACACTGAAGCTTTCTTT. It encodes CASRRPGQRNTEAFF. The chain carries TRBV11-2 and TRBJ1-1, with 7 bases matching TRBD1. CDR3 length equals 15 residues. The germline V gene encodes CDR1 SGHAT and CDR2 FQNNGV. V trimming: 6 bases; J trimming: 1 base; junction bases outside the gene matches: 8.

V is TRBV5-1 and J is TRBJ2-5, with 9 bases matching TRBD1. With 0 bases clipped from V and 3 bases from J, the junction kept 0 bases outside the gene matches. Germline V gene data show CDR1 as SGHRS and CDR2 as YFSETQ. This CDR3 region has 14 residues. The CDR3 here is CASSLGTGEETQYF. CDR3 nucleotide sequence: TGCGCCAGCAGCTTGGGGACAGGGGAAGAGACCCAGTACTTC.

This clonotype was counted ten times or more. V gene TRBV5-1 combines with J gene TRBJ2-1; 12 bases are a match to TRBD2. The V segment lost 0 bases and the J segment 9 bases; nucleotides outside the gene matches: 7. The CDR3 extends over 16 amino acids. CDR1 SGHRS and CDR2 YFSETQ come from the germline V gene. As DNA, the CDR3 is TGCGCCAGCAGCTTGGTTCGCCTAGCGGGGGGGCTTGAGCAGTTCTTC. It is translated as CASSLVRLAGGLEQFF.

The chain joins TRBV5-1 to TRBJ2-2; a possible D gene is TRBD1 (6 bases). The CDR3 sequence is 19 residues long. The germline gives CDR1 SGHRS, CDR2 YFSETQ. V lost 2 bases and J 1 base, leaving 21 bases between the germline ends. The CDR3 loop reads CASSLRTAPLPKNTGELFF. The CDR3 nucleotides read TGCGCCAGCAGCTTAAGGACAGCCCCGTTACCCAAGAACACCGGGGAGCTGTTTTTT.

The V gene is TRBV29-1, the J gene TRBJ2-5; 12 bases line up with TRBD2. J lost 0 bases, V lost 7 bases, and 18 bases had no gene match. Looked up from germline, CDR1 is SQVTM and CDR2 is ANQGSEA. The CDR3 spans 19 residues. The CDR3 nucleotides are TGCAGCGCCATGAGGCCCCCCAGAACTAGCGGGGGGTACCAAGAGACCCAGTACTTC. It specifies CSAMRPPRTSGGYQETQYF.

The rearrangement uses TRBV5-1 and TRBJ2-7, with 7 positions matching TRBD2. Germline CDR1 and CDR2: SGHRS and YFSETQ. The CDR3 has 15 residues. V was pared by 0 bases and J by 2 bases, with 5 bases of the junction left unmatched. The CDR3 region has the DNA TGCGCCAGCAGCTTGGGGGGGGGAACGGCCTACGAGCAGTACTTC. Its protein is CASSLGGGTAYEQYF.

In its sample, this clonotype was seen a few times. The rearrangement joins TRBV6-1 to TRBJ2-1; D gene ambiguous. CDR1 and CDR2 from the germline V gene are MNHNS and SASEGT. V lost 7 bases and J lost 4, with 11 bases in between. CDR3 length equals 13 residues. The CDR3 is CASKGSPYNEQFF. For the CDR3, the DNA is TGTGCCAGCAAGGGTAGTCCATACAATGAGCAGTTCTTC.

The J gene is TRBJ2-7, the V gene TRBV5-4; tentative D call: TRBD2 (6 bases). The V gene lost 4 bases and the J gene lost 5 bases, with 16 bases spanning the gap. This CDR3 has 14 amino acids. Looked up from germline, CDR1 is SGHNT and CDR2 is YYREEE (reference sequence). The CDR3 loop is CASSRGTRRDEQYV. CDR3 nucleotides: TGTGCCAGCAGCCGCGGGACGCGACGAGACGAGCAGTACGTC.